The 15 T cell receptor beta chains listed next were all sequenced from one sample in a study of T cell responses to AZD1222 COVID-19 vaccine (dated by TCRdb to about 2021). To prepare the library, the immunoSEQ multiplex PCR assay was applied. TCRdb took this table from immuneACCESS and kept in-frame rearrangements with V and J called. Such tables lack part of the clones; where checked against another copy, unresolved V genes explain under half of the gap, and the rest is unexplained. Recorded for this sample are around 100,000 clones; about four fifths of them occurred a single time. The ten largest clones add up to under 10% of the sample. The time point label, read with the paper, signifies: baseline before first vaccination. The source material was peripheral blood, sampled on day 0 of AZD1222 vaccination. These TCRs come from an adult in good health.

This clone is termed medium-sized (0.01 to 0.1%). This sample also contains other DNA sequences that code for the same CDR3. The rearrangement uses TRBV4-3 and TRBJ2-1; possibly TRBD2 for D (6 bases). Germline V gene lookup returns CDR1 LGHNA and CDR2 YSLEER. V lost 0 bases and J lost 4, with 10 bases in between. CDR3 length: 15 residues. The CDR3 loop reads CASSQDLGLYNEQFF. The CDR3 nucleotides read TGCGCCAGCAGCCAAGATCTGGGACTGTACAATGAGCAGTTCTTC.

The gene calls are TRBV11-2 and TRBJ1-2; D is perhaps TRBD1 (5 bases). The CDR3 runs 14 residues. Germline CDR1 reads SGHAT; CDR2 reads FQNNGV. The V end lost 1 base, the J end lost 2 bases, and 8 bases lay between the germline ends. CDR3: CASSLGTINYGYTF. CDR3 coding DNA: TGTGCCAGCAGCTTAGGGACAATCAACTATGGCTACACCTTC.

J is TRBJ1-1 and V is TRBV18, with TRBD1 identical over 7 bases. The length of the CDR3 is 16 residues. Per the germline V gene, CDR1 is KGHSH and CDR2 is LQKENI. Trimming took 3 bases from V and 5 from J; bases not matched to a gene: 12. The CDR3 region has the DNA TGTGCCAGCTCACCGTATAATGGGCAGGGGGGGACTGAAGCTTTCTTT. It codes for CASSPYNGQGGTEAFF.

This chain's CDR3 is CAISEVKQGRHTEAFF. The CDR3 DNA follows: TGTGCCATCAGTGAAGTTAAACAGGGAAGACACACTGAAGCTTTCTTT. This chain uses TRBV10-3 with TRBJ1-1; the D gene is possibly TRBD1 (6 bases). The CDR3 sequence is 16 residues long. The germline gives CDR1 ENHRY, CDR2 SYGVKD. V was cut by 3 bases and J by 3 bases, with 17 bases left in between.

This rearrangement joins TRBV9 to TRBJ1-1; D gene ambiguous. This CDR3 comprises 14 residues. The germline V and J ends were trimmed by 6 bases and 0 bases, with 12 bases remaining between them. Germline V lookup: CDR1 SGDLS, CDR2 YYNGEE. CDR3 sequence (DNA): TGTGCCAGCACCGTTGGACTAATGAACACTGAAGCTTTCTTT. This codes for CASTVGLMNTEAFF.

The rearrangement uses TRBV7-2 and TRBJ1-5; the match to TRBD1 covers 7 bases. The CDR3 is 16 amino acids. Germline V lookup: CDR1 SGHTA, CDR2 FQGNSA. The V and J ends lost 1 base and 2 bases, in that order; junction bases with no gene match: 5. The DNA for the CDR3 is TGTGCCAGCAGCTTAGTCGGAGGGGGCGGCAATCAGCCCCAGCATTTT. It specifies CASSLVGGGGNQPQHF.

CDR3 coding DNA: TGTGCCAGCAGCTTAGTCGGAGCAATAAATGAAAAACTGTTTTTT. Protein sequence: CASSLVGAINEKLFF. The V gene is TRBV7-2, the J gene TRBJ1-4; D is unclear. Germline V gene data show CDR1 as SGHTA and CDR2 as FQGNSA. V was trimmed by 1 base and J by 5 bases, leaving 11 bases between them. The CDR3 loop spans 15 amino acids.

The CDR3 loop reads CASSRILGTNQPQHF. The CDR3 DNA reads as TGCGCCAGCAGCCGTATCCTGGGCACAAATCAGCCCCAGCATTTT. The chain combines TRBV4-1 with TRBJ1-5, with no clear D. The CDR3 is 15 residues long. Germline values: CDR1 MGHRA, CDR2 YSYEKL. V was trimmed by 4 bases and J by 4 bases, leaving 14 bases between them.

The gene calls are TRBV30 and TRBJ1-5, with unresolved D. The CDR3 contains 13 residues. From germline, CDR1 is GTSNPN and CDR2 SVGIG (reference sequence). V was shortened by 4 bases and J by 0 bases, with 7 bases between the two germline ends. The CDR3 DNA sequence: TGTGCCTGGACTTCTGATAGCAATCAGCCCCAGCATTTT. Translated: CAWTSDSNQPQHF.

This clone was observed a single time. V and J are TRBV19 and TRBJ2-1; no reliable D call. Trimming stripped 4 bases from V and 5 bases from J, with 9 bases between. The CDR3 contains 13 residues. Germline V CDR1 and CDR2: LNHDA, SQIVND (reference sequence). The CDR3: CASSKQRNNEQFF. In DNA, the CDR3 is TGTGCCAGTAGTAAGCAGCGAAACAATGAGCAGTTCTTC.

CDR3 sequence: CASSLDFNTEAFF. The CDR3 coding sequence is TGTGCCAGCAGCTTAGACTTTAACACTGAAGCTTTCTTT. The gene calls are TRBV7-9 and TRBJ1-1; the D is unclear. Germline V lookup: CDR1 SEHNR, CDR2 FQNEAQ (reference sequence). This CDR3 comprises 13 residues. Trimming took 1 base from V and 2 from J, leaving 5 bases between them.

The chain combines TRBV19 with TRBJ1-5; no reliable D call. This CDR3 has 14 amino acids. Per germline, CDR1 LNHDA and CDR2 SQIVND (reference sequence). V gave up 4 bases and J gave up 6 bases, with 13 bases separating them. DNA of the CDR3: TGTGCCAGTAGTACGGGTTGGTCTGGTCAGCCCCAGCATTTT. Translation: CASSTGWSGQPQHF.

The sample holds a few counts of this clone. CDR3 in DNA: TGTGCCTGCTCGGGCGAGCAGTACTTC. Amino acids: CACSGEQYF. This chain joins TRBV9 and TRBJ2-7; the D is unclear. The CDR3 contains 9 residues. CDR1 and CDR2 from the germline V gene are SGDLS and YYNGEE. The V end was cut by 10 bases, the J end by 6 bases, with 8 bases between.

The chain recombines TRBV12-3 or TRBV12-4 with TRBJ1-2; tentatively, D is TRBD1 (5 bases). V was cut by 4 bases and J by 6 bases, with 12 bases left in between. The CDR3 extends over 13 amino acids. CDR3: CASSYQGMDGYTF. In DNA form, the CDR3 reads TGTGCCAGCAGTTATCAGGGTATGGATGGCTACACCTTC.

The V and J genes are TRBV18 and TRBJ1-1, with no clear D. Germline loops: CDR1 KGHSH, CDR2 LQKENI. The V end was cut by 6 bases, the J end by 4 bases, with 12 bases between. This CDR3 comprises 13 residues. As DNA, the CDR3 is TGTGCCAGCTCCCTAACGGAGGGCACTGAAGCTTTCTTT. Its translation is CASSLTEGTEAFF.